This T cell receptor (beta chain) was sequenced during a study of CD8 T cells in Susac syndrome. This clonotype is a singleton in its sample. The authors negatively isolated CD8+ and CD4+ T cells and FACS-enriched TEMRA cells. Random hexamers primed reverse transcription of about 0.5 to 1 ug RNA. TCRdb ran MiXCR on the immunoSEQ multiplex PCR reads and lists one entry per CDR3 protein. The sample contains around 230,000 distinct CDR3 sequences, 96% of which appear only once. This CDR3 contains 15 residues. CDR1 and CDR2 (germline): SGHRS, YFSETQ. V lost 4 bases, J lost 6 bases, and 9 bases stayed unmatched.

The receptor was isolated from a human donor with Susac syndrome. The sequenced sample was CD4+ T cells from PBMCs. The chain uses TRBV5-1 and TRBJ1-5; 8 nucleotides match TRBD1. The CDR3 DNA is TGCGCCAGCAGCCCGGGACAGGTAGCGGGTCAGCCCCAGCATTTT. It translates to CASSPGQVAGQPQHF.